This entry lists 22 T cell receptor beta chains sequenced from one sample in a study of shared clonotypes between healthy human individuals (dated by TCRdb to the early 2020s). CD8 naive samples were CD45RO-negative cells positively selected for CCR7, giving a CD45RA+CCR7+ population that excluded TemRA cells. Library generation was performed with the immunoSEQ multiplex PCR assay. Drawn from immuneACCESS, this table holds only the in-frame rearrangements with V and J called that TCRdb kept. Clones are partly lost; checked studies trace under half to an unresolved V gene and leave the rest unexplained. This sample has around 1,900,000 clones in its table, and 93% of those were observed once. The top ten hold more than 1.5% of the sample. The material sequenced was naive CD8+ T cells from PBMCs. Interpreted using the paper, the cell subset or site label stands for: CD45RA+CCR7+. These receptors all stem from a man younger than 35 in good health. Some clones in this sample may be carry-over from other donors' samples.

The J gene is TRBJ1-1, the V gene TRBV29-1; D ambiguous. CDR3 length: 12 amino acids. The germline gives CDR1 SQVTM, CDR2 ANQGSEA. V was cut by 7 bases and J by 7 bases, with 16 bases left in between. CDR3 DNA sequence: TGCAGCGCCACACCCTCAACAGTTGAAGCTTTCTTT. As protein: CSATPSTVEAFF.

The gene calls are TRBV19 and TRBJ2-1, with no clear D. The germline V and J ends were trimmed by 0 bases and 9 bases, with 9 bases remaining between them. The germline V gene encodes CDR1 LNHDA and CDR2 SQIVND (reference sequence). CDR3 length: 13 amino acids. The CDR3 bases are TGTGCCAGTAGTATAGATCGAAGCGTTGAGCAGTTCTTC. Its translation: CASSIDRSVEQFF.

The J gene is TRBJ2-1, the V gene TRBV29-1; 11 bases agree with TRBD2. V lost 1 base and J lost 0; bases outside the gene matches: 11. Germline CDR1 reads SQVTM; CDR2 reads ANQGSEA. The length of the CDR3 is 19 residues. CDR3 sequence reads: CSVEGLAGGIILSYNEQFF. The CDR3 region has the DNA TGCAGCGTTGAAGGTCTAGCGGGAGGAATTATACTCTCCTACAATGAGCAGTTCTTC.

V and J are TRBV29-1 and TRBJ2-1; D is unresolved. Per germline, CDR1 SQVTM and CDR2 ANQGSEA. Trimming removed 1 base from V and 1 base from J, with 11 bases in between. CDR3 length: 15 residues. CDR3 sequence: CSVEGSKRSYNEQFF. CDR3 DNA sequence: TGCAGCGTTGAAGGGAGTAAGCGATCCTACAATGAGCAGTTCTTC.

The DNA of the CDR3 is TGTGCCAGCAGCAGCGGGAGCACAGATACGCAGTATTTT. This encodes CASSSGSTDTQYF. V usage is TRBV6-4 and J usage is TRBJ2-3; D perhaps matches TRBD2 (6 bases). This CDR3 spans 13 amino acids. The V end lost 6 bases, the J end lost 0 bases, and 7 bases lay between the germline ends. Looked up from germline, CDR1 is MRHNA and CDR2 is SNTAGT.

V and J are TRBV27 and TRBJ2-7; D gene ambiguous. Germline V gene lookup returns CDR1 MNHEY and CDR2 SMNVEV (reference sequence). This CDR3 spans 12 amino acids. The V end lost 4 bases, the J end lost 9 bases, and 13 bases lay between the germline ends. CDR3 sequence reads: CASSSDKLLQYF. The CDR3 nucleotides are TGTGCCAGCAGTTCCGACAAGTTATTGCAGTACTTC.

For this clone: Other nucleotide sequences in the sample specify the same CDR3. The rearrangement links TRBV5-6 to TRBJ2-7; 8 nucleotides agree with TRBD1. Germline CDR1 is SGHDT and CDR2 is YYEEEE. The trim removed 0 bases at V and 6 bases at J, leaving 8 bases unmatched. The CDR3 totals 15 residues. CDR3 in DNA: TGTGCCAGCAGCTTGGGCGCGGGACAGGTTCCCGAGCAGTACTTC. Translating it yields CASSLGAGQVPEQYF.

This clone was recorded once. The CDR3 loop reads CASSPWGSQYEQYF. The CDR3, as DNA: TGTGCCAGCAGCCCCTGGGGGTCGCAGTACGAGCAGTACTTC. V usage is TRBV14 and J usage is TRBJ2-7, with D tentatively TRBD1 or TRBD2 (5 bases each). Trimming pared 4 bases from V and 4 bases from J, leaving 14 bases between. The V gene's germline CDR1 is SGHDN and CDR2 FVKESK. The CDR3 runs 14 residues.

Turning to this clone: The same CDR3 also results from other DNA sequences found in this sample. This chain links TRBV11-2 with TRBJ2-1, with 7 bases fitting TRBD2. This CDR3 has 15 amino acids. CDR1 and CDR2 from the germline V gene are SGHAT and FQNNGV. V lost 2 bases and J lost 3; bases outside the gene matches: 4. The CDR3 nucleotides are TGTGCCAGCAGCTTAAGGGCGGGGGTCTACAATGAGCAGTTCTTC. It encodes CASSLRAGVYNEQFF.

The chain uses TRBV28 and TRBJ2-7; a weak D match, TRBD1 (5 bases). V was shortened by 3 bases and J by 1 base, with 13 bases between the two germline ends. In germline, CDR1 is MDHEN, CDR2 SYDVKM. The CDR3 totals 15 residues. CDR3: CASSLGPGTSYEQYF. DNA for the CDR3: TGTGCCAGCAGTTTGGGGCCAGGCACGTCCTACGAGCAGTACTTC.

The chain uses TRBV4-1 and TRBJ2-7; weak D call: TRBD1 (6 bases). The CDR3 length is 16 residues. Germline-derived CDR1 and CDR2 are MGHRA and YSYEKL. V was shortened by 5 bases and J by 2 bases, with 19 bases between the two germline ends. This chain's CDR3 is CASSFRDRPSTYEQYF. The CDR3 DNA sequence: TGCGCCAGCAGCTTTCGCGACAGGCCATCAACCTACGAGCAGTACTTC.

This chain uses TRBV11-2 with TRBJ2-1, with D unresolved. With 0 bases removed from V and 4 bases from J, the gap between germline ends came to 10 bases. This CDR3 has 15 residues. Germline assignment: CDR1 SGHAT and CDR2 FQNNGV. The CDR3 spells CASSLDPLNYNEQFF. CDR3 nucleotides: TGTGCCAGCAGCTTAGATCCGTTGAATTACAATGAGCAGTTCTTC.

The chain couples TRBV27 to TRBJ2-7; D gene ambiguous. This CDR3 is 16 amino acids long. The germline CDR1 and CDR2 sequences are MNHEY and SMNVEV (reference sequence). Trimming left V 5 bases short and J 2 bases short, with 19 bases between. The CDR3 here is CASSPLDGPPPYEQYF. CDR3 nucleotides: TGTGCCAGCAGTCCCTTGGACGGCCCACCACCCTACGAGCAGTACTTC.

CDR3 protein: CASSFERYLNEQFF. Written as DNA, the CDR3 is TGCGCCAGCAGTTTCGAGCGATACTTAAATGAGCAGTTCTTC. This sequence joins TRBV5-1 and TRBJ2-1; D is unresolved. Germline CDR1 SGHRS, CDR2 YFSETQ. This CDR3 spans 14 amino acids. The ends were cut back, 5 bases at V and 7 bases at J, with 16 bases in the middle.

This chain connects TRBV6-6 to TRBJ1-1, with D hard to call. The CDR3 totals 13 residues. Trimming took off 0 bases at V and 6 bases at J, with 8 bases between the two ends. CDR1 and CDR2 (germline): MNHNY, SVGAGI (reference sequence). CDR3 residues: CASSYSPLAEAFF. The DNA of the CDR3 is TGTGCCAGCAGTTACTCTCCCTTGGCTGAAGCTTTCTTT.

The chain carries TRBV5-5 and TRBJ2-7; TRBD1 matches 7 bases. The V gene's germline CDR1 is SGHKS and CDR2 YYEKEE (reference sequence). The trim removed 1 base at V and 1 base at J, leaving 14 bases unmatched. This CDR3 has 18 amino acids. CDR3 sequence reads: CASSLLALRAGGSYEQYF. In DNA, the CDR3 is TGTGCCAGCAGCTTGTTGGCACTCAGGGCAGGGGGATCCTACGAGCAGTACTTC. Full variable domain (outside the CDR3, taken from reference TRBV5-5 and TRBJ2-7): DAGVTQSPTHLIKTRGQQVTLRCSPISGHKSVSWYQQVLGQGPQFIFQYYEKEERGRGNFPDRFSARQFPNYSSELNVNALLLGDSALYLCASSLLALRAGGSYEQYFGPGTRLTVT.

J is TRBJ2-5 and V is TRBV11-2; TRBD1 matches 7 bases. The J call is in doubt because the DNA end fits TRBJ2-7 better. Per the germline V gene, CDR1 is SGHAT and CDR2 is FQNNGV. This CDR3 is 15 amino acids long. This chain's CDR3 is CASSLEQGPAYEQYF. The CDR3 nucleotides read TGTGCCAGCAGCTTAGAACAGGGGCCTGCCTACGAGCAGTACTTC.

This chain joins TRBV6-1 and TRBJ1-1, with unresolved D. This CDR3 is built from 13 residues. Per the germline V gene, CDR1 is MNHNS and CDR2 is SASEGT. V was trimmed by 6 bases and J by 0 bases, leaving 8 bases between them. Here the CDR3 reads CASSPTLNTEAFF. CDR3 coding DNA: TGTGCCAGCAGCCCCACCCTGAACACTGAAGCTTTCTTT.

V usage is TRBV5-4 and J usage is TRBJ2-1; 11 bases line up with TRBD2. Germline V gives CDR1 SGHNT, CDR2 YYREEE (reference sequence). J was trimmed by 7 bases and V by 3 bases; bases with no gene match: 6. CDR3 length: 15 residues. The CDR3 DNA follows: TGTGCCAGCAGCTGGGTGGCTAGCGGGAGGAATGAGCAGTTCTTC. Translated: CASSWVASGRNEQFF. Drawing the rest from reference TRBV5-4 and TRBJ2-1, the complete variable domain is ETGVTQSPTHLIKTRGQQVTLRCSSQSGHNTVSWYQQALGQGPQFIFQYYREEENGRGNFPPRFSGLQFPNYSSELNVNALELDDSALYLCASSWVASGRNEQFFGPGTRLTVL.

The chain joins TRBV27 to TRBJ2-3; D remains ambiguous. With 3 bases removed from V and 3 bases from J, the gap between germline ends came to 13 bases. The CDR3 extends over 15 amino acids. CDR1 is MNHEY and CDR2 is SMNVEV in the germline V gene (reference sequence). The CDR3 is CASSFTGLRTDTQYF. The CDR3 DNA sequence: TGTGCCAGCAGTTTCACCGGGCTCAGGACAGATACGCAGTATTTT.

As DNA, the CDR3 is TGTGCCAGCAGCCCATTATCGTATACGCAGTATTTT. It translates to CASSPLSYTQYF. The V call is TRBV7-2, the J call TRBJ2-3; D is unresolved. Looked up from germline, CDR1 is SGHTA and CDR2 is FQGNSA. There are 12 residues in the CDR3. The ends were cut back, 5 bases at V and 7 bases at J, with 10 bases in the middle.

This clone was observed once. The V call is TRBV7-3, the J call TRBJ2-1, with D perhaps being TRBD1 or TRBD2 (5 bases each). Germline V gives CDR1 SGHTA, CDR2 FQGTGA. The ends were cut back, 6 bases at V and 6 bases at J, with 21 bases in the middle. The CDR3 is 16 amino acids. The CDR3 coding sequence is TGTGCCAGCAGTTTGGGGGACGCCCCGCCCTTCAATGAGCAGTTCTTC. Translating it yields CASSLGDAPPFNEQFF. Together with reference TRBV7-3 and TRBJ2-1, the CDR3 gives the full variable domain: GAGVSQTPSNKVTEKGKYVELRCDPISGHTALYWYRQSLGQGPEFLIYFQGTGAADDSGLPNDRFFAVRPEGSVSTLKIQRTERGDSAVYLCASSLGDAPPFNEQFFGPGTRLTVL.